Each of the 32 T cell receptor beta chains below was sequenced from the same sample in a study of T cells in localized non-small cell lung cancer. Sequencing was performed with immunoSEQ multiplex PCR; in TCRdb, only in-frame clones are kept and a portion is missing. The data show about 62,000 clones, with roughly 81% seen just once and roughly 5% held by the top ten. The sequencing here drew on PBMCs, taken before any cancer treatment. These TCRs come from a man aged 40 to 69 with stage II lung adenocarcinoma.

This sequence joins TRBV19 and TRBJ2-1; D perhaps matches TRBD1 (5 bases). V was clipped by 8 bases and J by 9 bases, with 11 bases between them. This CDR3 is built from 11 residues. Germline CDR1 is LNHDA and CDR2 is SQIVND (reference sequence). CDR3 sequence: CASWQGGEQFF. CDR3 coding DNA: TGTGCCAGTTGGCAGGGCGGTGAGCAGTTCTTC.

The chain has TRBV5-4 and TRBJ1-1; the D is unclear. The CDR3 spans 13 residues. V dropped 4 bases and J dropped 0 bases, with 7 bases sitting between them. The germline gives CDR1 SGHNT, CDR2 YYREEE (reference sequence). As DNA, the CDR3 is TGTGCCAGCAGCACCCAGATGAACACTGAAGCTTTCTTT. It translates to CASSTQMNTEAFF.

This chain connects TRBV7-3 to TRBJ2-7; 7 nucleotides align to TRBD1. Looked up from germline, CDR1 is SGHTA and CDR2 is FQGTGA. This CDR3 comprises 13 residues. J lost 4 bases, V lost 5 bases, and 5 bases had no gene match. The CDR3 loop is CASSGLTGYEQYF. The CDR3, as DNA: TGTGCCAGCAGCGGATTGACAGGGTACGAGCAGTACTTC. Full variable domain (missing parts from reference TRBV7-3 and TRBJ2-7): GAGVSQTPSNKVTEKGKYVELRCDPISGHTALYWYRQSLGQGPEFLIYFQGTGAADDSGLPNDRFFAVRPEGSVSTLKIQRTERGDSAVYLCASSGLTGYEQYFGPGTRLTVT.

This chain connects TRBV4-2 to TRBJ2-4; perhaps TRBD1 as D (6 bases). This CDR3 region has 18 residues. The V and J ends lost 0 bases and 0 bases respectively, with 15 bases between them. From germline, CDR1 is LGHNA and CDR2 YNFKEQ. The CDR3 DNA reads TGTGCCAGCAGCCAAGATGTGAGACAGGCTCTAGCCAAAAACATTCAGTACTTC. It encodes CASSQDVRQALAKNIQYF.

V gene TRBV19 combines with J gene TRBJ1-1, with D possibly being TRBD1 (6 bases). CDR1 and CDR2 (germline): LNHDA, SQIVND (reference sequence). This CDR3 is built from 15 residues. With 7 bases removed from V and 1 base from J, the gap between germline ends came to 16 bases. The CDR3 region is CASISLGTQNTEAFF. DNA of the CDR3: TGTGCCAGTATTTCACTGGGGACACAGAACACTGAAGCTTTCTTT.

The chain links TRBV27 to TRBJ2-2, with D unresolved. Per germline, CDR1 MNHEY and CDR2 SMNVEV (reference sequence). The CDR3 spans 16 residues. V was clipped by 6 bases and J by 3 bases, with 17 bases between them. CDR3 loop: CASSPLVGYDTGELFF. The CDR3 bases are TGTGCCAGCAGCCCTCTAGTGGGATACGACACCGGGGAGCTGTTTTTT.

The chain's CDR3 is CASSLGGLAGSYEQYF. DNA for the CDR3: TGTGCCAGCAGCTTAGGGGGACTAGCGGGAAGCTACGAGCAGTACTTC. The chain combines TRBV7-9 with TRBJ2-7; 13 bases are shared with TRBD2. CDR3 length: 16 amino acids. Germline V gene sequence: CDR1 SEHNR, CDR2 FQNEAQ (reference sequence). V was clipped by 1 base and J by 3 bases; unmatched bases: 3.

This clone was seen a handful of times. In DNA form, the CDR3 reads TGTGCCTGGAAACCCCCTCCTGGAAACACCATATATTTT. This encodes CAWKPPPGNTIYF. The gene calls are TRBV30 and TRBJ1-3; D not certain. Trimming left V 4 bases short and J 2 bases short, with 9 bases between. This CDR3 is built from 13 residues. CDR1 and CDR2 (germline): GTSNPN, SVGIG (reference sequence).

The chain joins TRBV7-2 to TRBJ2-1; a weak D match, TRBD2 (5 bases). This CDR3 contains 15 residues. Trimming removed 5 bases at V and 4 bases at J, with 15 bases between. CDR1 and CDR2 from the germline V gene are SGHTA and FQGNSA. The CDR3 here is CASSPDWNPYNEQFF. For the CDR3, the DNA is TGTGCCAGCAGCCCGGACTGGAATCCATACAATGAGCAGTTCTTC.

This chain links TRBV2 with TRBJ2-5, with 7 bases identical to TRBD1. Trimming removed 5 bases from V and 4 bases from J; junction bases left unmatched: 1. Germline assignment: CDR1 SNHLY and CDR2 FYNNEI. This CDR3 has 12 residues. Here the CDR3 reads CASSRDRETQYF. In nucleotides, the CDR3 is TGTGCCAGCAGTCGGGACAGAGAGACCCAGTACTTC.

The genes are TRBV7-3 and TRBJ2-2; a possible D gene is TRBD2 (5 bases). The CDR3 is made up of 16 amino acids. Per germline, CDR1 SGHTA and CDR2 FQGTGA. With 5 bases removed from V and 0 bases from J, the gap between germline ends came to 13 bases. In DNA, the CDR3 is TGTGCCAGCAGCCCCCGGGCAGCGGCGAACACCGGGGAGCTGTTTTTT. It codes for CASSPRAAANTGELFF.

The chain's CDR3 is CASSTSGAGEQFF. The CDR3 DNA sequence: TGTGCCAGTAGTACAAGCGGGGCCGGTGAGCAGTTCTTC. This chain connects TRBV19 to TRBJ2-1, with 7 bases matching TRBD2. Germline V gives CDR1 LNHDA, CDR2 SQIVND (reference sequence). V gave up 4 bases and J gave up 9 bases; unmatched junction bases: 6. CDR3 size: 13 residues.

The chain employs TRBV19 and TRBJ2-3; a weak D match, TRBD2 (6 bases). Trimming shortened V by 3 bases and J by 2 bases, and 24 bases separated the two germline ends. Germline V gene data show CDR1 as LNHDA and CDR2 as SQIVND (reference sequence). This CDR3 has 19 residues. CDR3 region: CASSIPPPSAGGSTDTQYF. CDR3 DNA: TGTGCCAGTAGTATCCCCCCACCGTCAGCGGGCGGTTCCACAGATACGCAGTATTTT.

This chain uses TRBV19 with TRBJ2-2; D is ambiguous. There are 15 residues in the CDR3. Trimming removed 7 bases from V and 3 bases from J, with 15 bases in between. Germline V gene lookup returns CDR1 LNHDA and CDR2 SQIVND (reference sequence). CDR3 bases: TGTGCCAGTACCGCCGAATCTAGGCACACCGGGGAGCTGTTTTTT. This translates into CASTAESRHTGELFF.

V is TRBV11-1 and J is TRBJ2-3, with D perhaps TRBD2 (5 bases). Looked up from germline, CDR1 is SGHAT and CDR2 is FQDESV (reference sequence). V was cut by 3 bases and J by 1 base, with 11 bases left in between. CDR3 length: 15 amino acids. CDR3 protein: CASSLLGDGTDTQYF. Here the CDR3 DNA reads TGTGCCAGCAGCTTGTTGGGAGATGGCACAGATACGCAGTATTTT.

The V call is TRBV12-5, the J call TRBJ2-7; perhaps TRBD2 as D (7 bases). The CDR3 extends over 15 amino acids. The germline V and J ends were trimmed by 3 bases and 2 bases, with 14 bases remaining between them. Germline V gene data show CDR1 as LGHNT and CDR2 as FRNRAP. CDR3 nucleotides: TGTGCTAGTGGTTTTCGAGGGGGGGGAGCCTACGAGCAGTACTTC. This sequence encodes CASGFRGGGAYEQYF.

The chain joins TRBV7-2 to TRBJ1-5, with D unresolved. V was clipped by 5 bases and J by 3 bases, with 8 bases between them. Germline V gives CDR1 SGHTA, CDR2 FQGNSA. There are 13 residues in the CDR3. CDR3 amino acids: CASSLTYNQPQHF. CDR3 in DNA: TGTGCCAGCAGCCTCACTTACAATCAGCCCCAGCATTTT.

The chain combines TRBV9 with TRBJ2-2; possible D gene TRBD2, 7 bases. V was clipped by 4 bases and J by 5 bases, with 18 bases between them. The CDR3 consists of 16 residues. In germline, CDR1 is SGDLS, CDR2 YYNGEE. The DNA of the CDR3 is TGTGCCAGCAGCCCCAGGGCGGGGGCGGTTACCGGGGAGCTGTTTTTT. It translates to CASSPRAGAVTGELFF.

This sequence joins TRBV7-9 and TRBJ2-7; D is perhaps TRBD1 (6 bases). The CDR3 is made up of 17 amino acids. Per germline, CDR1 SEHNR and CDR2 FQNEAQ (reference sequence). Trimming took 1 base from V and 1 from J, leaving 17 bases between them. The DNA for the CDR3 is TGTGCCAGCAGCTTAGTCGGACAGTCTGATATTTCCTACGAGCAGTACTTC. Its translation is CASSLVGQSDISYEQYF.

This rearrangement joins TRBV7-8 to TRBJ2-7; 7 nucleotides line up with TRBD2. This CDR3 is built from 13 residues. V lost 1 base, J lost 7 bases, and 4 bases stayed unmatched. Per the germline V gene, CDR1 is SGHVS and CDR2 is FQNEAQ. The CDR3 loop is CASSLGGSIEQYF. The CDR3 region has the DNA TGTGCCAGCAGCTTAGGCGGGAGCATAGAGCAGTACTTC.

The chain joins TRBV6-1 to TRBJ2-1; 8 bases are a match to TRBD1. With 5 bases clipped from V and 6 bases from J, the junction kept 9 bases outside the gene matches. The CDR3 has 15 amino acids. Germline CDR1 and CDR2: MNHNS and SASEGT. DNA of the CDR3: TGTGCCAGCAGTCGACAGGGGTCTTCGGGCAATGAGCAGTTCTTC. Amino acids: CASSRQGSSGNEQFF.

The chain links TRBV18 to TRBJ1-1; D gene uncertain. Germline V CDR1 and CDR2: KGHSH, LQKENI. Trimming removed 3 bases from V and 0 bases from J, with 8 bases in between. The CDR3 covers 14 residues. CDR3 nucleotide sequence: TGTGCCAGCTCACCGGCTGCCGTGAACACTGAAGCTTTCTTT. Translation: CASSPAAVNTEAFF.

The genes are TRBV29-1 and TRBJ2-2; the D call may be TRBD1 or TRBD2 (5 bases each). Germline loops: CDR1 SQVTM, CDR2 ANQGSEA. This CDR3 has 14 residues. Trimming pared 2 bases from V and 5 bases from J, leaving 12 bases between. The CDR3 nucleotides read TGCAGCGTTGAACCGGGACCGAGAACCGGGGAGCTGTTTTTT. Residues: CSVEPGPRTGELFF.

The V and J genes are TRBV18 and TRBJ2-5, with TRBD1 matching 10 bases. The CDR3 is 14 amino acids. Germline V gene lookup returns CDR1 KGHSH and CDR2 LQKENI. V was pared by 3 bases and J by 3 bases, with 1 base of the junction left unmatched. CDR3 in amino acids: CASSPGTGEETQYF. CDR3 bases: TGTGCCAGCTCACCCGGGACAGGGGAAGAGACCCAGTACTTC.

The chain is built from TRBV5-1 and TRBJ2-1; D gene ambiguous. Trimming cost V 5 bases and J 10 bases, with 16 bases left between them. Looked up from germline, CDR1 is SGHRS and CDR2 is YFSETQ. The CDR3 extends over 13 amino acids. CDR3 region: CASSHDNFREQFF. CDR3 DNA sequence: TGCGCCAGCAGTCATGACAATTTTCGGGAGCAGTTCTTC.

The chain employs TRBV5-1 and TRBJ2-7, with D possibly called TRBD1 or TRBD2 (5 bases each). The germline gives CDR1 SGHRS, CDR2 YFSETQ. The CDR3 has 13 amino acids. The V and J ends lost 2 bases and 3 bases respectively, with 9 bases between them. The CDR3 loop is CASSFTGGYEQYF. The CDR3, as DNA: TGCGCCAGCAGCTTCACAGGAGGCTACGAGCAGTACTTC. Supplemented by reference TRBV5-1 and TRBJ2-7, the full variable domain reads KAGVTQTPRYLIKTRGQQVTLSCSPISGHRSVSWYQQTPGQGLQFLFEYFSETQRNKGNFPGRFSGRQFSNSRSEMNVSTLELGDSALYLCASSFTGGYEQYFGPGTRLTVT.

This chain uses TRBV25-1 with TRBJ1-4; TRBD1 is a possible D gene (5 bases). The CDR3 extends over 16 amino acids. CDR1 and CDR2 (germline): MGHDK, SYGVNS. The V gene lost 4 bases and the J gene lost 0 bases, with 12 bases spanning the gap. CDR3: CASSVLDSSTNEKLFF. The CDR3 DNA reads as TGTGCCAGCAGTGTTTTAGACAGTTCAACTAATGAAAAACTGTTTTTT.

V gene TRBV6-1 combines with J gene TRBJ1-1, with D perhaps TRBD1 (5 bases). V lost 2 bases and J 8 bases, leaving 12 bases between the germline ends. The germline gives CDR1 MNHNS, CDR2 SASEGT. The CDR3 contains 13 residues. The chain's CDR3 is CASSEMGGREAFF. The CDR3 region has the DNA TGTGCCAGCAGTGAAATGGGGGGGAGGGAAGCTTTCTTT.

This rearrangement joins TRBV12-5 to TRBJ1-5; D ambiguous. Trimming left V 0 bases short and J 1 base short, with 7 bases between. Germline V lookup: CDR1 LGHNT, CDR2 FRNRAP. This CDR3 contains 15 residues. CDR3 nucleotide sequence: TGTGCTAGTGGTTTGGTGGGGAGAAGCAATCAGCCCCAGCATTTT. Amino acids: CASGLVGRSNQPQHF.

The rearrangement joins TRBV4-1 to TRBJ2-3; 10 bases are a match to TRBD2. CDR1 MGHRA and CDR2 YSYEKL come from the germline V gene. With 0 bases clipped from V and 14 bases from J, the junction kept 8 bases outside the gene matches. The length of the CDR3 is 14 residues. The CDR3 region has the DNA TGCGCCAGCAGCCAAGATCCGGCTAGCGGGAGTCGGTATTTT. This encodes CASSQDPASGSRYF.

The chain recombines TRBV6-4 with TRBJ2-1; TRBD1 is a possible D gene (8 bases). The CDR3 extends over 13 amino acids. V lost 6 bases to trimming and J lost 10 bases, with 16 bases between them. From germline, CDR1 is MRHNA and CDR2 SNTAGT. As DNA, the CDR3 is TGTGCCAGCAGCGGACAGGGAGGGTTAGAGCAGTTCTTC. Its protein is CASSGQGGLEQFF.

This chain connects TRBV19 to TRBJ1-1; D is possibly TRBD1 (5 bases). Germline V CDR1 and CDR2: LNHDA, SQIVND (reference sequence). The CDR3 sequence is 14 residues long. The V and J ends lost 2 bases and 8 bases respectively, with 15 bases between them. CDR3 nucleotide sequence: TGTGCCAGTAGTATATCACAGGTAGTAGGCGAAGCTTTCTTT. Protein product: CASSISQVVGEAFF.